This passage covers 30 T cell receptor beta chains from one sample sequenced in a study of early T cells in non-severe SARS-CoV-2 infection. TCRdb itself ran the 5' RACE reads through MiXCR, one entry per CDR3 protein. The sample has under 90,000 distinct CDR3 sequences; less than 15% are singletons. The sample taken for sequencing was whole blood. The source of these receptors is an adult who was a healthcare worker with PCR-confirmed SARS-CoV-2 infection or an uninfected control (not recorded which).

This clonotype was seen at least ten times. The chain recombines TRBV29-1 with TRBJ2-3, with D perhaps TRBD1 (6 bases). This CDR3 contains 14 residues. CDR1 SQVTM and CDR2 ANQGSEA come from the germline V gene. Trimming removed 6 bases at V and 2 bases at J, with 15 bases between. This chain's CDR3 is CSVKGRGPTDTQYF. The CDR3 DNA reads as TGCAGCGTAAAAGGCAGGGGTCCCACAGATACGCAGTATTTT.

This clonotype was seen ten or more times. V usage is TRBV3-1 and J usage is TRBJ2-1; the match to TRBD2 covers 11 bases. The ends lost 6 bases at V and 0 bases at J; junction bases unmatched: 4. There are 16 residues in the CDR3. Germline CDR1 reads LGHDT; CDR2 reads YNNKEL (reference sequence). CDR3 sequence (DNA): TGTGCCAGCAGTCCTAGCGGGGGGAGCTCCTACAATGAGCAGTTCTTC. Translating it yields CASSPSGGSSYNEQFF.

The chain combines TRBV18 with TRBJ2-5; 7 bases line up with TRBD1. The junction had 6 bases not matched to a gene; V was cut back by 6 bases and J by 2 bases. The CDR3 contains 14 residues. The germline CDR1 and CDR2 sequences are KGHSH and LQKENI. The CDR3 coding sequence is TGTGCCAGCTCTCCGGACAGGCAACAAGAGACCCAGTACTTC. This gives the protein CASSPDRQQETQYF. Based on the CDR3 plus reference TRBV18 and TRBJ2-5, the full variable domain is NAGVMQNPRHLVRRRGQEARLRCSPMKGHSHVYWYRQLPEEGLKFMVYLQKENIIDESGMPKERFSAEFPKEGPSILRIQQVVRGDSAAYFCASSPDRQQETQYFGPGTRLLVL.

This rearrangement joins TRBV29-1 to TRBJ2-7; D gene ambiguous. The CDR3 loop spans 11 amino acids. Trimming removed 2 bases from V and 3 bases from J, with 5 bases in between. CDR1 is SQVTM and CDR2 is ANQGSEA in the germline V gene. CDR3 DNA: TGCAGCGTTGAAATTAGCTACGAGCAGTACTTC. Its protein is CSVEISYEQYF.

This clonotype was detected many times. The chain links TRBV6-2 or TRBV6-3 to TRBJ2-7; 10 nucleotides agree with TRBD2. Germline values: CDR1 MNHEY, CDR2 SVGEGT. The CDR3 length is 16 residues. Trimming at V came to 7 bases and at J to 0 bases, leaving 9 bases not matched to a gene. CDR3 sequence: CASNEAGGQRSYEQYF. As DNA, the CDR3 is TGTGCCAGCAATGAAGCGGGAGGGCAGCGCTCCTACGAGCAGTACTTC.

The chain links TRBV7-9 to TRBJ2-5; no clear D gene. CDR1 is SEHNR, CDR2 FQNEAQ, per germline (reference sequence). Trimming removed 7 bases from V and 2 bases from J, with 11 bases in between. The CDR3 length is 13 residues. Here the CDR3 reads CASNPTPQETQYF. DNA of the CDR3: TGTGCCAGCAACCCGACTCCACAAGAGACCCAGTACTTC.

CDR3 nucleotides: TGTGCCAGCAGTCAATGGAGCTCCTATAATTCACCCCTCCACTTT. Its protein product is CASSQWSSYNSPLHF. The rearrangement uses TRBV13 and TRBJ1-6; the D is unclear. The CDR3 covers 15 residues. Germline CDR1 reads PRHDT; CDR2 reads FYEKMQ (reference sequence). The V gene lost 6 bases and the J gene lost 0 bases, with 9 bases spanning the gap.

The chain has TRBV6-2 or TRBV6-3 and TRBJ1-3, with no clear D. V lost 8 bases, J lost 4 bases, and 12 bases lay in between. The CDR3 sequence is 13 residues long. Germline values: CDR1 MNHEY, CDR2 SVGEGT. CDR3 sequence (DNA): TGTGCCAGCTACCGCGGTTCCGGAAACACCATATATTTT. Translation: CASYRGSGNTIYF.

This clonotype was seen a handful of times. As DNA, the CDR3 is TGTGCCAGCCGCGAACAGGTTAACACTGAAGCTTTCTTT. As protein: CASREQVNTEAFF. This chain uses TRBV18 with TRBJ1-1; perhaps TRBD1 as D (5 bases). CDR3 length equals 13 residues. Germline CDR1 KGHSH, CDR2 LQKENI. The V gene lost 8 bases and the J gene lost 2 bases, with 12 bases spanning the gap.

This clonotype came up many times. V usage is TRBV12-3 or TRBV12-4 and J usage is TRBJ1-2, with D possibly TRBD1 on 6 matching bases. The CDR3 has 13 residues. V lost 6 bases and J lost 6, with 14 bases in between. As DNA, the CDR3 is TGTGCCAGCAGGGAAGGACAGAAAGATGGCTACACCTTC. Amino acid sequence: CASREGQKDGYTF.

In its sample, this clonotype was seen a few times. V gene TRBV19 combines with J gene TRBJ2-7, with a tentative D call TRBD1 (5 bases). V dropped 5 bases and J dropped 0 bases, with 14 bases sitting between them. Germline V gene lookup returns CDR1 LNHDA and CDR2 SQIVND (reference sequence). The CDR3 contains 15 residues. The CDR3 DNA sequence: TGTGCCAGTAGTTCCTGGGGCCGGAGCTCCTACGAGCAGTACTTC. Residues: CASSSWGRSSYEQYF.

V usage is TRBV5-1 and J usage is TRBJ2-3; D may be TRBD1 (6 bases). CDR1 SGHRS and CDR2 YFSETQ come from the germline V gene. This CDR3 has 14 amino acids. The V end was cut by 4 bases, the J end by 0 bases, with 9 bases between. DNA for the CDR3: TGCGCCAGCAGCACTGGACAGAGCACAGATACGCAGTATTTT. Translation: CASSTGQSTDTQYF.

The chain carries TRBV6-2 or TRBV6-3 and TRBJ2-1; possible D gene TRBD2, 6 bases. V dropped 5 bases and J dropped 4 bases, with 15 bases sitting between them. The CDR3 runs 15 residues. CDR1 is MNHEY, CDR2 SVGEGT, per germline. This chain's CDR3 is CASSQSGYRYNEQFF. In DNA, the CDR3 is TGTGCCAGCAGTCAGAGCGGGTACAGGTACAATGAGCAGTTCTTC.

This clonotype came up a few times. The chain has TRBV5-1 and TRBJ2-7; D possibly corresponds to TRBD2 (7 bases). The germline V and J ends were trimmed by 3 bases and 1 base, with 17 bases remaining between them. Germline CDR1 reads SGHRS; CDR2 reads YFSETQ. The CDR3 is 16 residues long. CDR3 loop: CASSSWAGATSYEQYF. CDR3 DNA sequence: TGCGCCAGCAGCTCTTGGGCGGGGGCAACATCCTACGAGCAGTACTTC.

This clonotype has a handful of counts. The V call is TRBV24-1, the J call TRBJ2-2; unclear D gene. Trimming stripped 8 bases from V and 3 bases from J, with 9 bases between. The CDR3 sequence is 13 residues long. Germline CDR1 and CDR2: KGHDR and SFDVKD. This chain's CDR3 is CATNKVDTGELFF. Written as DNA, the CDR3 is TGTGCCACCAACAAGGTAGACACCGGGGAGCTGTTTTTT.

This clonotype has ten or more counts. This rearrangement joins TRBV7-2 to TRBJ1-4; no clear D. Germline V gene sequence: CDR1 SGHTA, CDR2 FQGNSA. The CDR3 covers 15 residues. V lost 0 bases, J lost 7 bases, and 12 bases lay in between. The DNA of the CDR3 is TGTGCCAGCAGCTTAGCGGGCGGAGGGATTGAAAAACTGTTTTTT. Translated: CASSLAGGGIEKLFF.

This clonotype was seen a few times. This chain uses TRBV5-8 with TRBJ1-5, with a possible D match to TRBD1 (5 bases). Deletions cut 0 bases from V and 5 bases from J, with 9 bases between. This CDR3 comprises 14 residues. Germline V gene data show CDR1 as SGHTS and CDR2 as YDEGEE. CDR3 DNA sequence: TGTGCCAGCAGCTTGGGCAGGGTTTATCAGCCCCAGCATTTT. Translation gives CASSLGRVYQPQHF.

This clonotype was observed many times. The CDR3 bases are TGTGCCAGCAGTGAGAGGCGACAGGGAGGCCATGAGCAGTTCTTC. It encodes CASSERRQGGHEQFF. The rearrangement uses TRBV2 and TRBJ2-1; possible D gene TRBD1, 7 bases. V lost 3 bases to trimming and J lost 8 bases, with 17 bases between them. Germline V CDR1 and CDR2: SNHLY, FYNNEI. The CDR3 totals 15 residues.

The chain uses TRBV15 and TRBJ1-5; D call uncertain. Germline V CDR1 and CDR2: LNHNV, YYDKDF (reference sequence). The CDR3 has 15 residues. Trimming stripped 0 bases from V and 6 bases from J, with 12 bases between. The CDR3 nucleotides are TGTGCCACCAGCAGAGAAGGAGGGATCCCTCAGCCCCAGCATTTT. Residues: CATSREGGIPQPQHF.

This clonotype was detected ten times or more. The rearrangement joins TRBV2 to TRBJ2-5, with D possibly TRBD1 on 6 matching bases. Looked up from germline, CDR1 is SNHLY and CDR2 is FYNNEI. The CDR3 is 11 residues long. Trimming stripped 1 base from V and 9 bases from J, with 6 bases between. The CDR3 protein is CASSEEGAQYF. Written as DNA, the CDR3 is TGTGCCAGCAGTGAAGAGGGGGCCCAGTACTTC.

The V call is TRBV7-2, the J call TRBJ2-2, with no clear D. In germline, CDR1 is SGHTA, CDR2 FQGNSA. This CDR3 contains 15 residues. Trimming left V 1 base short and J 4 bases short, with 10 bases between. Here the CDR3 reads CASSLEASFTGELFF. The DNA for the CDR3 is TGTGCCAGCAGCTTAGAGGCCTCATTCACCGGGGAGCTGTTTTTT.

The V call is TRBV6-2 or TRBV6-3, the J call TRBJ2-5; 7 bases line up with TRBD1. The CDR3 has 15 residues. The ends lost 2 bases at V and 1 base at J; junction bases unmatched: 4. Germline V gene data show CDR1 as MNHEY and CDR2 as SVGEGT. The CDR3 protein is CASSYAAGGQETQYF. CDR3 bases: TGTGCCAGCAGTTACGCGGCAGGGGGCCAAGAGACCCAGTACTTC.

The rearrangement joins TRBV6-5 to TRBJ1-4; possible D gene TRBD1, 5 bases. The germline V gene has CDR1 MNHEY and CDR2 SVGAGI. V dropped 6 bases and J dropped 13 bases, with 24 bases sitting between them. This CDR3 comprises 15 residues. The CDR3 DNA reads TGTGCCAGCAGAACCAGTACCGGGACCACGGCGGGACTGTTTTTT. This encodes CASRTSTGTTAGLFF.

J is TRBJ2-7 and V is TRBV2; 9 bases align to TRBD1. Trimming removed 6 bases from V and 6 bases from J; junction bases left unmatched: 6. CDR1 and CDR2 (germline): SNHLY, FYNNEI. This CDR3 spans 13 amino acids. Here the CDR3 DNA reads TGTGCCAGCAGCGCGGGACAGGGAACCGAGCAGTACTTC. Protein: CASSAGQGTEQYF.

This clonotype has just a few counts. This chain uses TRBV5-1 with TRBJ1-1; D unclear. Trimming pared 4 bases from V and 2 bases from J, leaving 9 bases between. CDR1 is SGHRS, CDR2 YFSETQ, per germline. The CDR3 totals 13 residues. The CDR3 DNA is TGCGCCAGCAGCATCCGGGGAAACACTGAAGCTTTCTTT. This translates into CASSIRGNTEAFF.

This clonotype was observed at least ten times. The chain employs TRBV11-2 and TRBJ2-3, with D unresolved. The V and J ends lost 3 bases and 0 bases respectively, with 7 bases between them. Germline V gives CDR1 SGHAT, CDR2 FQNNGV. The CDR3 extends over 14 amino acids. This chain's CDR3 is CASSFRLSTDTQYF. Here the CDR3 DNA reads TGTGCCAGCAGCTTCCGCCTTAGCACAGATACGCAGTATTTT.

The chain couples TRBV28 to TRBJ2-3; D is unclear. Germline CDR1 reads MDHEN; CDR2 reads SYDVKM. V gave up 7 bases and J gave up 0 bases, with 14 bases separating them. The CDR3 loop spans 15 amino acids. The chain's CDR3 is CASISGVASTDTQYF. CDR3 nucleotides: TGTGCCAGCATCTCCGGCGTCGCTAGCACAGATACGCAGTATTTT.

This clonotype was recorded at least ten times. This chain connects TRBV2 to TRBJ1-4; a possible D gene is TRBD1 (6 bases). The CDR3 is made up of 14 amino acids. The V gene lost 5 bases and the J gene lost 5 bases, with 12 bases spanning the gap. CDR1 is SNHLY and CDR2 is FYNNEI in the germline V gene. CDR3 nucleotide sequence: TGTGCCAGCAGTTCTACAGGGACGAATGAAAAACTGTTTTTT. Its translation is CASSSTGTNEKLFF. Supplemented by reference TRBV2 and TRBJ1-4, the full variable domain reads EPEVTQTPSHQVTQMGQEVILRCVPISNHLYFYWYRQILGQKVEFLVSFYNNEISEKSEIFDDQFSVERPDGSNFTLKIRSTKLEDSAMYFCASSSTGTNEKLFFGSGTQLSVL.

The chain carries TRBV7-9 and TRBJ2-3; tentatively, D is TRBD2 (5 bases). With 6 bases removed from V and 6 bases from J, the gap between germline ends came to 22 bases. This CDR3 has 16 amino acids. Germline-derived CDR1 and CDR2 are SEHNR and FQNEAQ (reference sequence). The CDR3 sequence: CASSLDETTRWDTQYF. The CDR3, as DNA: TGTGCCAGCAGTCTTGACGAGACTACCCGATGGGATACGCAGTATTTT.

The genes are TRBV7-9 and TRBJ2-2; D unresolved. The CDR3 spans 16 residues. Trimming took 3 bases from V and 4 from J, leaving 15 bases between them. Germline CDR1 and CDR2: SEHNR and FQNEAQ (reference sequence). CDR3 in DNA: TGTGCCAGCAGCTTGAGTGCCGTTGACGGCACCGGGGAGCTGTTTTTT. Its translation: CASSLSAVDGTGELFF.